Listed below are T cell receptor beta chains from one sample, sequenced in a study of T cells expressing NK-cell markers. TCRdb re-called the 5' RACE reads and catalogs CDR3 proteins one per entry, DNA excluded. The sample table sets out about 440,000 distinct CDR3 sequences. The sequenced sample was blood T cells: a sorted CD56 or NKG2C T cell subset, CD4+ or CD8+ T cells, or bulk PBMC T cells (not recorded which). The receptor source for this set is a woman aged 18-70 years in good health. Each CDR3 is given with its conserved first and last residue.

V,J,CDR3
TRBV19,TRBJ2-2,CASRLTGANTGELFF
TRBV12-3/TRBV12-4,TRBJ1-6,CASSLSGESPLHF
TRBV29-1,TRBJ2-6,CSVEPAGQGTFGANVLTF
TRBV19,TRBJ1-1,CASMRVWGDAEAFF
TRBV15,TRBJ2-1,CATSRYSSDRGMNEQFF
TRBV27,TRBJ2-3,CASSLDRGGSDTQYF
TRBV7-9,TRBJ1-1,CASSPSLNRFTEAFF
TRBV4-3,TRBJ2-1,CASSQRDSPYNEQFF
TRBV30,TRBJ1-3,CACQRTGATGNTIYF
TRBV7-2,TRBJ2-3,CASGGGRGTQYF
TRBV5-5,TRBJ2-1,CASSLVPPREGRSEQFF
TRBV12-3/TRBV12-4,TRBJ2-4,CASRVNGENIQYF
TRBV20-1,TRBJ2-1,CSAEGGREYNEQFF
TRBV4-2,TRBJ2-7,CASSEDAGPYEQYF
TRBV7-8,TRBJ1-1,CVSSTKVGGNTEAFF
TRBV12-3/TRBV12-4,TRBJ2-1,CASSAGVLAGEYFEQFF
TRBV12-3/TRBV12-4,TRBJ2-7,CASSTSGSYEQYF
TRBV9,TRBJ1-4,CASSVNAGRGEKLFF